The sequence of this TCR beta chain was determined in a study of vaccination and CD4 T cells after COVID-19. The overall study: Collection of post-COVID samples occurred a median around 94 days after diagnosis, spanning a range of 35 to 161.

The CDR3 sequence is 13 residues long. Germline V gives CDR1 WNHNN, CDR2 SYGVQD (reference sequence). V was clipped by 4 bases and J by 10 bases, with 14 bases between them. Oncomine TCR Beta short-read sequencing was applied to DNA from cultured CD4+ T cells. Scientists extracted genomic DNA from CD4+ T cells grown in culture. TCRdb ran MiXCR on the PCR reads and lists one entry per CDR3 protein. The profile covers about 11,000 distinct CDR3 sequences, with roughly 50% appearing a single time and 13% taken by the ten largest. As concerns this clonotype: Antigen unknown.

Indicated treatment: roughly 11-day PBMC culture with coronavirus spike peptide pools or control peptides (ViraFEST assay). The sample was CD4+ T cells from blood, cultured in vitro. The chain uses TRBV10-1 and TRBJ2-1; perhaps TRBD2 as D (6 bases). This TCR derives from a human donor who had recovered from COVID-19. CDR3: CASSGGVGDEQFF. The CDR3 nucleotides are TGCGCCAGCAGTGGCGGGGTGGGGGACGAGCAGTTCTTC.